The next 16 T cell receptor beta chains were all read from a single sample in a study of technical replicates of blood from a few donors. The protocol was immunoSEQ multiplex PCR, while the TCRdb copy is restricted to in-frame clones and leaves out a portion. The sample records some 74,000 clones, roughly 97% being singletons. Sample: T cells isolated from PBMCs. The origin of the receptors is a human donor in good health.

This clone was counted once. V gene TRBV5-1 combines with J gene TRBJ2-2; 9 positions agree with TRBD2. CDR3 length: 14 residues. V lost 7 bases, J lost 4 bases, and 5 bases stayed unmatched. The germline V gene encodes CDR1 SGHRS and CDR2 YFSETQ. CDR3 sequence: CASRPSGITGELFF. CDR3 bases: TGCGCCAGCCGGCCTAGCGGGATCACCGGGGAGCTGTTTTTT.

This clone was detected once. The rearrangement links TRBV7-9 to TRBJ2-3; 11 bases map to TRBD1. From germline, CDR1 is SEHNR and CDR2 FQNEAQ (reference sequence). The J segment lost 4 bases and the V segment lost 10 bases, leaving 10 bases of the junction unmatched. The CDR3 loop spans 15 amino acids. The CDR3 spells CATNFGTGGSDTQYF. The CDR3 DNA reads as TGTGCCACCAACTTCGGGACAGGGGGTTCAGATACGCAGTATTTT.

V is TRBV6-5 and J is TRBJ2-7; 8 bases line up with TRBD1. Germline V CDR1 and CDR2: MNHEY, SVGAGI. The CDR3 has 15 amino acids. V lost 8 bases to trimming and J lost 2 bases; unmatched junction nucleotides: 11. CDR3 coding DNA: TGTGCCAGCCAGGGGGCAGGAGAAGCAACCTACGAGCAGTACTTC. Amino acid sequence: CASQGAGEATYEQYF.

The V call is TRBV27, the J call TRBJ2-7; D might be TRBD1 (7 bases). CDR3 length: 15 residues. The germline V gene encodes CDR1 MNHEY and CDR2 SMNVEV (reference sequence). Trimming removed 6 bases from V and 3 bases from J, with 18 bases in between. The CDR3: CASSFSRGTDYEQYF. CDR3 bases: TGTGCCAGCAGCTTTAGCAGGGGGACTGACTACGAGCAGTACTTC.

The rearrangement links TRBV15 to TRBJ1-4; 10 bases line up with TRBD1. Germline CDR1 and CDR2: LNHNV and YYDKDF (reference sequence). Trimming removed 5 bases from V and 7 bases from J; junction bases left unmatched: 4. This CDR3 has 14 residues. As DNA, the CDR3 is TGTGCCACCAGCGTACGGACAGGGGGTGAAAAACTGTTTTTT. Its translation is CATSVRTGGEKLFF.

The J gene is TRBJ2-1, the V gene TRBV6-1; 7 positions match TRBD2. CDR1 and CDR2 (germline): MNHNS, SASEGT. There are 15 residues in the CDR3. Germline trimming cut 4 bases from V and 3 bases from J; bases unmatched to any gene: 6. In DNA, the CDR3 is TGTGCCAGCAGTGGGAGCGGGATCGACTACAATGAGCAGTTCTTC. Translating gives CASSGSGIDYNEQFF.

This chain uses TRBV5-5 with TRBJ1-1; 10 bases agree with TRBD1. J gave up 4 bases and V 5 bases, and 8 bases lay outside the gene matches. Germline V CDR1 and CDR2: SGHKS, YYEKEE (reference sequence). This CDR3 comprises 15 residues. CDR3 coding DNA: TGTGCCAGCAGAGGACAGGGGGGTGGTGGCACTGAAGCTTTCTTT. Translating gives CASRGQGGGGTEAFF.

The chain couples TRBV5-8 to TRBJ2-3; 7 bases align to TRBD2. The CDR3 spans 14 residues. With 2 bases clipped from V and 5 bases from J, the junction kept 5 bases outside the gene matches. Germline lookup yields CDR1 SGHTS and CDR2 YDEGEE. CDR3 residues: CASSFNSGLDTQYF. The CDR3, as DNA: TGTGCCAGCAGCTTTAATAGCGGGCTAGATACGCAGTATTTT.

The V gene is TRBV2, the J gene TRBJ1-1; no firm D call. The CDR3 runs to 11 residues. CDR1 and CDR2 (germline): SNHLY, FYNNEI. Trimming took 4 bases from V and 5 from J, leaving 5 bases between them. The CDR3 is CASSGRTEAFF. Here the CDR3 DNA reads TGTGCCAGCAGTGGTAGAACTGAAGCTTTCTTT.

The gene calls are TRBV27 and TRBJ1-2; a weak D match, TRBD1 (6 bases). Trimming took off 3 bases at V and 4 bases at J, with 9 bases between the two ends. This CDR3 spans 13 amino acids. Per germline, CDR1 MNHEY and CDR2 SMNVEV (reference sequence). CDR3: CASSLGAGYGYTF. CDR3 DNA sequence: TGTGCCAGCAGTTTGGGGGCTGGCTATGGCTACACCTTC.

V is TRBV10-2 and J is TRBJ2-7, with 8 bases lining up with TRBD2. The CDR3 consists of 14 residues. Germline-derived CDR1 and CDR2 are WSHSY and SAAADI. Trimming at V came to 6 bases and at J to 9 bases, leaving 13 bases not matched to a gene. The CDR3 DNA sequence: TGCGCCAGCAGCTCCGGGACTAGTTTCGTAGGGCAGTACTTC. This encodes CASSSGTSFVGQYF.

The chain carries TRBV19 and TRBJ1-5; no reliable D call. Germline V gives CDR1 LNHDA, CDR2 SQIVND (reference sequence). This CDR3 is 15 amino acids long. The germline V and J ends were trimmed by 7 bases and 0 bases, with 13 bases remaining between them. The CDR3 reads CASKSRDYSNQPQHF. In nucleotides, the CDR3 is TGTGCCAGTAAGTCGAGGGATTATAGCAATCAGCCCCAGCATTTT.

The chain uses TRBV11-2 and TRBJ2-7; D is possibly TRBD2 (6 bases). This CDR3 has 15 residues. The V end lost 1 base, the J end lost 2 bases, and 12 bases lay between the germline ends. In germline, CDR1 is SGHAT, CDR2 FQNNGV. This CDR3 reads CASSLGWDSTYEQYF. In DNA form, the CDR3 reads TGTGCCAGCAGCTTAGGGTGGGACTCAACCTACGAGCAGTACTTC.

The chain has TRBV11-2 and TRBJ2-7; 8 nucleotides match TRBD2. V shed 0 bases, J shed 4 bases, and the junction held 14 bases outside the gene matches. Germline V gene data show CDR1 as SGHAT and CDR2 as FQNNGV. The CDR3 covers 18 residues. The CDR3 sequence: CASSLDLGLGLGSYEQYF. The CDR3 nucleotides read TGTGCCAGCAGCTTAGATCTGGGTCTGGGACTAGGTTCTTACGAGCAGTACTTC.

This clone was counted a single time. This chain joins TRBV4-2 and TRBJ1-4; perhaps TRBD1 as D (5 bases). This CDR3 has 19 residues. V lost 1 base and J 5 bases, leaving 23 bases between the germline ends. CDR1 and CDR2 from the germline V gene are LGHNA and YNFKEQ. The CDR3 here is CASSQVVGVMGGENEKLFF. CDR3 coding DNA: TGTGCCAGCAGCCAAGTTGTGGGGGTAATGGGAGGGGAGAATGAAAAACTGTTTTTT.

DNA for the CDR3: TGCGCCAGCAGCCCAACCGGGACAGGGGCCTACGAGCAGTACTTC. It codes for CASSPTGTGAYEQYF. V usage is TRBV4-3 and J usage is TRBJ2-7, with 10 bases that match TRBD1. Germline V gene lookup returns CDR1 LGHNA and CDR2 YSLEER. The CDR3 extends over 15 amino acids. Trimming cost V 4 bases and J 2 bases; bases outside gene matches: 5.